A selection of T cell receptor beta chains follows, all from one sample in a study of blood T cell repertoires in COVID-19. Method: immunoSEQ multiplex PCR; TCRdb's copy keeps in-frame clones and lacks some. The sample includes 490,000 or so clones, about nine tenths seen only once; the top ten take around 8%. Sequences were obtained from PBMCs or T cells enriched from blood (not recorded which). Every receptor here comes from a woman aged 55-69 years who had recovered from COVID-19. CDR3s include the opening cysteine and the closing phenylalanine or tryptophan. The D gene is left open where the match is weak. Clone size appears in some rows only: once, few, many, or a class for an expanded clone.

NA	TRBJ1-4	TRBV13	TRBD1	CASSSTGANEKLFF	TGTGCCAGCAGCTCGACAGGGGCTAATGAAAAACTGTTTTTT
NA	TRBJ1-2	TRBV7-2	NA	CASSFPDGGSGGYTF	TGTGCCAGCAGCTTTCCCGACGGCGGGTCTGGTGGCTACACCTTC
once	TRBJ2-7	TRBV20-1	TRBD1	CSAHRGEQYF	TGCAGTGCTCACAGGGGCGAGCAGTACTTC
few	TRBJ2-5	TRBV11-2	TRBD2	CASSYQRGGLDRETQYF	TGTGCCAGCAGCTACCAGCGGGGGGGCCTTGATCGAGAGACCCAGTACTTC
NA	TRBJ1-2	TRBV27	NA	CASSLRPDSPYYGYTF	TGTGCCAGCAGTCTCCGCCCTGACAGCCCATACTATGGCTACACCTTC
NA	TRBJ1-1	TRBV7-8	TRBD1	CASSSAGGSEAFF	TGTGCCAGCAGCTCCGCAGGGGGGTCTGAAGCTTTCTTT
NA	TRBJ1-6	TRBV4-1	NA	CASSQEVTGGNNSPLHF	TGCGCCAGCAGCCAAGAGGTGACAGGCGGTAATAATTCACCCCTCCACTTT
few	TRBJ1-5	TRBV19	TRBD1	CASSVYGQESSNQPQHF	TGTGCCAGTAGTGTCTATGGACAGGAGAGTAGCAATCAGCCCCAGCATTTT
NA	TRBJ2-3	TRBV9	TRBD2	CASSVTSGGTDTQYF	TGTGCCAGCAGCGTGACTAGCGGGGGCACAGATACGCAGTATTTT
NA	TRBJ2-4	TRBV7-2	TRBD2	CASSLTLAGGDIQYF	TGTGCCAGCAGCTTAACACTAGCGGGGGGCGACATTCAGTACTTC
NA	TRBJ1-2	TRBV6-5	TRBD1	CASSPGQGANYGYTF	TGTGCCAGCAGTCCCGGTCAGGGGGCTAACTATGGCTACACCTTC
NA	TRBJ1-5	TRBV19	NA	CASTDQGNSNQPQHF	TGTGCCAGCACCGATCAGGGTAATAGCAATCAGCCCCAGCATTTT
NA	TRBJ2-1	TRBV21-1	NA	CASSKAPRGGPYNEQFF	TGTGCCAGCAGCAAAGCCCCCCGGGGGGGGCCTTACAATGAGCAGTTCTTC
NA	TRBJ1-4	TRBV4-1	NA	CASSQGGVEEKLFF	TGCGCCAGCAGCCAAGGGGGGGTCGAAGAAAAACTGTTTTTT
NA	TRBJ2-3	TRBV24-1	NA	CATSAAGPTDTQYF	TGTGCCACCAGTGCTGCGGGGCCCACAGATACGCAGTATTTT
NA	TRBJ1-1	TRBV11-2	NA	CASSLVWGLTNTEAFF	TGTGCCAGCAGCTTGGTTTGGGGGCTAACGAACACTGAAGCTTTCTTT
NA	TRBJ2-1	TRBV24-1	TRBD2	CATSLSGGANNEQFF	TGTGCCACCAGTCTAAGCGGGGGGGCGAACAATGAGCAGTTCTTC
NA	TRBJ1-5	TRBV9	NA	CASSADSNQPQHF	TGTGCCAGCAGCGCCGACAGTAATCAGCCCCAGCATTTT
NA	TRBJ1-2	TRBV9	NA	CASSPLGGSHGYTF	TGTGCCAGCAGCCCCCTGGGGGGGTCCCATGGCTACACCTTC
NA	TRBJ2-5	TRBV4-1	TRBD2	CASSQVASGGETQYF	TGCGCCAGCAGCCAAGTGGCTAGCGGGGGAGAGACCCAGTACTTC
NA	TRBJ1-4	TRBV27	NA	CASSLLGEKLFF	TGTGCCAGCAGTTTATTGGGCGAAAAACTGTTTTTT
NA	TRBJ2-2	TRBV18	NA	CASSPIGDTGELFF	TGTGCCAGCTCACCAATCGGGGACACCGGGGAGCTGTTTTTT
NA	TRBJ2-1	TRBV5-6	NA	CASSWRRGTPQGNEQFF	TGTGCCAGCAGCTGGCGCCGAGGGACTCCCCAAGGCAATGAGCAGTTCTTC
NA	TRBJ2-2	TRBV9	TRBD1	CASSVAIGTGENTGELFF	TGTGCCAGCAGCGTAGCAATCGGGACAGGAGAGAACACCGGGGAGCTGTTTTTT
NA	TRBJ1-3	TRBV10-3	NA	CAISSQGPGNTIYF	TGTGCCATCAGCTCTCAGGGCCCGGGAAACACCATATATTTT
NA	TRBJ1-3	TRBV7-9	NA	CASSRPQRQNAGNTIYF	TGTGCCAGCAGCCGACCACAAAGACAAAACGCTGGAAACACCATATATTTT
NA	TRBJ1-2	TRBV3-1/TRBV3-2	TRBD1	CASRETGRNYGYTF	TGTGCCAGCAGGGAGACAGGGAGAAACTATGGCTACACCTTC
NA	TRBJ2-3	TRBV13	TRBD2	CASSPELTSGEYTDTQYF	TGTGCCAGCAGCCCAGAACTGACTAGCGGGGAATACACAGATACGCAGTATTTT
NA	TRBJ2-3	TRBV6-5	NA	CASRSSGGTDTQYF	TGTGCCAGCAGATCGAGCGGCGGCACAGATACGCAGTATTTT
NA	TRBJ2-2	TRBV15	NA	CATSRDTVTVTGELFF	TGTGCCACCAGCAGAGATACGGTGACAGTCACCGGGGAGCTGTTTTTT
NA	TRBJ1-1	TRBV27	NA	CASSFLAGNTEAFF	TGTGCCAGCAGTTTCCTGGCGGGGAACACTGAAGCTTTCTTT
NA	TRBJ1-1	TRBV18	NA	CASSPRVGGDRSEAFF	TGTGCCAGCTCACCACGGGTCGGCGGGGATCGGTCTGAAGCTTTCTTT
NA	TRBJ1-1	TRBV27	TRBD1	CARQGKTEAFF	TGTGCTCGACAGGGGAAAACTGAAGCTTTCTTT
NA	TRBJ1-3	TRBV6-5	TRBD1	CASTRDRGNTIYF	TGTGCCAGCACCAGGGACAGGGGAAACACCATATATTTT
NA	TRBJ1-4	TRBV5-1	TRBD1	CASSGTGYSEKLFF	TGCGCCAGCAGCGGGACAGGGTATTCCGAAAAACTGTTTTTT
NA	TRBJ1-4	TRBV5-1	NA	CASSLGTAEKLFF	TGCGCCAGCAGCTTGGGGACTGCAGAAAAACTGTTTTTT
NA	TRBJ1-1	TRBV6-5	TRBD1	CASRDRRNTEAFF	TGTGCCAGCAGGGACAGGAGGAACACTGAAGCTTTCTTT
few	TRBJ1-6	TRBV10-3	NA	CAISESEGGNSPLHF	TGTGCCATCAGTGAGTCGGAAGGGGGTAATTCACCCCTCCACTTT
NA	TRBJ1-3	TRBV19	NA	CASSSPRGSENTIYF	TGTGCCAGTAGTAGCCCGAGAGGGAGTGAAAACACCATATATTTT
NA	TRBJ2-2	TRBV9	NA	CASSVVPSSGELFF	TGTGCCAGCAGCGTAGTTCCCAGTTCCGGGGAGCTGTTTTTT
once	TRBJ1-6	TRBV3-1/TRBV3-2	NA	CASSQDSGSSPLHF	TGTGCCAGCAGCCAAGATTCCGGGAGTTCACCCCTCCACTTT
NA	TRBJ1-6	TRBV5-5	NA	CASSLESGRSPLHF	TGTGCCAGCAGCTTGGAATCAGGGCGTTCACCCCTCCACTTT
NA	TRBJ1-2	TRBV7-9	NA	CASSLGAAYGYTF	TGTGCCAGCAGCTTAGGGGCAGCCTATGGCTACACCTTC
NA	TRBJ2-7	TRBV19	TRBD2	CASSSPGLGTYEQYF	TGTGCCAGTAGTTCGCCGGGACTAGGGACCTACGAGCAGTACTTC
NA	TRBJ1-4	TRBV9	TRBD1	CASSSSTGRGEKLFF	TGTGCCAGCAGCTCCTCGACAGGGAGAGGAGAAAAACTGTTTTTT